This T cell receptor (beta chain) came from a study of blood T cell repertoires in COVID-19. The CDR3 contains 11 residues. Germline CDR1 is DFQATT and CDR2 is SNEGSKA (reference sequence). V shed 1 base and J 14 bases; nucleotides not matched to a gene: 4. This clone has just one count. Per the authors' pipeline: Amplification with reference gene primers provided the estimates of nucleated cell counts. Clones were sequenced by immunoSEQ multiplex PCR, and TCRdb holds only the in-frame ones, with some missing. For V, J and clone size, that table is used; D and trimming come from the DNA. The top ten clones hold approximately 2.1% of a sample with hundreds of thousands of clones, roughly 86% of them seen once.

The genes are TRBV20-1 and TRBJ1-4; 7 bases map to TRBD1. Material: PBMCs or T cells enriched from blood (not recorded which). This sequence was found in a woman aged 45-65 years who had recovered from COVID-19. Written as DNA, the CDR3 is TGCAGTGCTAGAGCCCCGGGACAGCTGTTTTTT. Translating it yields CSARAPGQLFF.